A single sample gave rise to the 22 T cell receptor beta chains below, sequenced in a study of blood T cell repertoires in COVID-19 (dated by TCRdb to the early 2020s). The library was built by means of the immunoSEQ multiplex PCR assay. The immuneACCESS repertoire file appears here via TCRdb, limited to in-frame rearrangements. These files lack a portion of the clones; in checked studies, under half of the deficit traces to unresolved V genes, and the cause of the others is not known. In all, the sample holds some 280,000 clones, and around nine tenths of those were seen once. The ten largest clones add up to 0.9% to 1% of the sample. The sequencing input was peripheral blood. The receptor set was obtained from a woman in her 40s who had recovered from COVID-19.

This chain links TRBV9 with TRBJ2-3; TRBD1 matches 9 bases. CDR1 SGDLS and CDR2 YYNGEE come from the germline V gene. CDR3 size: 16 residues. J gave up 0 bases and V 6 bases, and 8 bases lay outside the gene matches. CDR3 protein: CASTNPGQGSTDTQYF. The CDR3 bases are TGTGCCAGCACCAACCCGGGACAGGGTAGCACAGATACGCAGTATTTT.

This clone was seen a handful of times. The chain has TRBV5-1 and TRBJ1-4; perhaps TRBD1 as D (5 bases). The CDR3 length is 15 residues. V lost 0 bases to trimming and J lost 4 bases, with 10 bases between them. Germline V gene data show CDR1 as SGHRS and CDR2 as YFSETQ. The CDR3 DNA reads TGCGCCAGCAGCTTGGCTGGGGGGGATAATGAAAAACTGTTTTTT. Its translation: CASSLAGGDNEKLFF. The entire variable domain, with the rest obtained from reference TRBV5-1 and TRBJ1-4, is as follows: KAGVTQTPRYLIKTRGQQVTLSCSPISGHRSVSWYQQTPGQGLQFLFEYFSETQRNKGNFPGRFSGRQFSNSRSEMNVSTLELGDSALYLCASSLAGGDNEKLFFGSGTQLSVL.

This clone appeared once. The chain couples TRBV18 to TRBJ1-1; 8 positions agree with TRBD1. Germline V gives CDR1 KGHSH, CDR2 LQKENI. CDR3 length equals 14 residues. V lost 0 bases, J lost 8 bases, and 5 bases stayed unmatched. The CDR3 region has the DNA TGTGCCAGCTCACCACCGCCCGGACAGGGCGAAGCTTTCTTT. The encoded protein is CASSPPPGQGEAFF. The variable domain in full, completed from reference TRBV18 and TRBJ1-1, reads NAGVMQNPRHLVRRRGQEARLRCSPMKGHSHVYWYRQLPEEGLKFMVYLQKENIIDESGMPKERFSAEFPKEGPSILRIQQVVRGDSAAYFCASSPPPGQGEAFFGQGTRLTVV.

CDR3 loop: CASSIGQARGTQYF. Written as DNA, the CDR3 is TGTGCCAGCAGCATCGGACAGGCCAGGGGGACCCAGTACTTC. The J gene is TRBJ2-5, the V gene TRBV7-8, with TRBD1 matching over 7 bases. CDR3 length equals 14 residues. The V gene's germline CDR1 is SGHVS and CDR2 FQNEAQ. V shed 5 bases and J 7 bases; nucleotides not matched to a gene: 10.

The chain uses TRBV14 and TRBJ2-7, with a possible D match to TRBD1 (5 bases). Deletions cut 1 base from V and 0 bases from J, with 16 bases between. This CDR3 comprises 17 residues. The germline gives CDR1 SGHDN, CDR2 FVKESK. DNA for the CDR3: TGTGCCAGCAGCCAAGGCCCAGGACACGTAGGCTCCTACGAGCAGTACTTC. This translates into CASSQGPGHVGSYEQYF.

The V gene is TRBV24-1, the J gene TRBJ2-5, with a weak D call TRBD1 (6 bases). This CDR3 contains 15 residues. The ends were cut back, 4 bases at V and 2 bases at J, with 13 bases in the middle. Per germline, CDR1 KGHDR and CDR2 SFDVKD. The CDR3, as DNA: TGTGCCACCAGTGACCGCGGCCAGGGGCAAGAGACCCAGTACTTC. Protein: CATSDRGQGQETQYF.

The gene calls are TRBV9 and TRBJ2-1; 13 nucleotides match TRBD2. J was trimmed by 4 bases and V by 2 bases; bases with no gene match: 9. Germline V gene lookup returns CDR1 SGDLS and CDR2 YYNGEE. The CDR3 runs 18 residues. CDR3 residues: CASSVGLLAGGVYNEQFF. The CDR3 DNA reads TGTGCCAGCAGCGTCGGGTTACTAGCGGGAGGGGTTTACAATGAGCAGTTCTTC.

V is TRBV11-2 and J is TRBJ2-3; 7 bases are shared with TRBD1. The CDR3 is 15 residues long. Germline CDR1 SGHAT, CDR2 FQNNGV. With V trimmed by 1 base and J by 4 bases, 5 bases remained unmatched. The CDR3 protein is CASSLGTGVADTQYF. CDR3 nucleotide sequence: TGTGCCAGCAGCTTAGGAACAGGGGTGGCAGATACGCAGTATTTT. Based on the CDR3 plus reference TRBV11-2 and TRBJ2-3, the full variable domain is EAGVAQSPRYKIIEKRQSVAFWCNPISGHATLYWYQQILGQGPKLLIQFQNNGVVDDSQLPKDRFSAERLKGVDSTLKIQPAKLEDSAVYLCASSLGTGVADTQYFGPGTRLTVL.

This clone was recorded only once. The rearrangement joins TRBV27 to TRBJ1-2; TRBD1 is a possible D gene (6 bases). V shed 6 bases and J shed 1 base, with 9 bases lying between them. Germline CDR1 MNHEY, CDR2 SMNVEV (reference sequence). The CDR3 sequence is 13 residues long. The CDR3 here is CASSQDSNYGYTF. CDR3 nucleotide sequence: TGTGCCAGCAGCCAGGACAGTAACTATGGCTACACCTTC.

V and J are TRBV7-3 and TRBJ2-3; 9 bases align to TRBD2. CDR1 SGHTA and CDR2 FQGTGA come from the germline V gene. V lost 2 bases and J lost 3; bases outside the gene matches: 6. The CDR3 has 16 residues. The CDR3 DNA sequence: TGTGCCAGCAGCTTACCCGAAGCGGGAGGTACAGATACGCAGTATTTT. Amino acid sequence: CASSLPEAGGTDTQYF.

The chain couples TRBV11-3 to TRBJ2-1; D is perhaps TRBD2 (6 bases). V was cut by 1 base and J by 1 base, with 8 bases left in between. In germline, CDR1 is SGHNT, CDR2 YENEEA. The CDR3 length is 15 residues. CDR3 in DNA: TGTGCCAGCAGCTTAGCGGCGGGATCCTACAATGAGCAGTTCTTC. Protein product: CASSLAAGSYNEQFF.

V usage is TRBV19 and J usage is TRBJ2-2; 7 nucleotides match TRBD1. J gave up 6 bases and V 5 bases, and 9 bases lay outside the gene matches. The CDR3 spans 15 residues. Germline loops: CDR1 LNHDA, CDR2 SQIVND (reference sequence). CDR3 DNA sequence: TGTGCCAGTAGTCTACAGGGGTCTCCGCCCGGGGAGCTGTTTTTT. Translating it yields CASSLQGSPPGELFF. Using reference TRBV19 and TRBJ2-2 for the parts outside the CDR3, the full variable domain is DGGITQSPKYLFRKEGQNVTLSCEQNLNHDAMYWYRQDPGQGLRLIYYSQIVNDFQKGDIAEGYSVSREKKESFPLTVTSAQKNPTAFYLCASSLQGSPPGELFFGEGSRLTVL.

The V and J genes are TRBV9 and TRBJ2-1; TRBD2 aligns across 12 bases. This CDR3 region has 17 residues. Per the germline V gene, CDR1 is SGDLS and CDR2 is YYNGEE. The ends lost 4 bases at V and 6 bases at J; junction bases unmatched: 11. The CDR3 DNA is TGTGCCAGCAGCCCACGCCTGACTAGCGGGAGTCTCAATGAGCAGTTCTTC. It codes for CASSPRLTSGSLNEQFF.

This chain links TRBV6-6 with TRBJ2-1; 8 bases fit TRBD2. The V and J ends lost 2 bases and 4 bases, in that order; junction bases with no gene match: 4. This CDR3 has 15 amino acids. Germline CDR1 reads MNHNY; CDR2 reads SVGAGI (reference sequence). The CDR3 coding sequence is TGTGCCAGCAGTTACGGGCTAGCGGGTTACAATGAGCAGTTCTTC. This translates into CASSYGLAGYNEQFF.

The chain couples TRBV19 to TRBJ2-1; the match to TRBD2 covers 7 bases. This CDR3 contains 16 residues. After removal of 7 bases from V and 5 bases from J, the junction contained 14 bases not matched to a gene. Germline V CDR1 and CDR2: LNHDA, SQIVND (reference sequence). The CDR3 DNA is TGTGCCAGTACGGCCGGGAGGCTAGCGGAAGACAATGAGCAGTTCTTC. This translates into CASTAGRLAEDNEQFF.

This clone was seen once. The chain couples TRBV24-1 to TRBJ1-5, with 8 bases identical to TRBD1. Germline assignment: CDR1 KGHDR and CDR2 SFDVKD. With 4 bases clipped from V and 6 bases from J, the junction kept 1 base outside the gene matches. This CDR3 has 13 amino acids. The CDR3 region has the DNA TGTGCCACCAGTGAGACAGGGGCTCAGCCCCAGCATTTT. This translates into CATSETGAQPQHF.

The CDR3 bases are TGTGCCAGCAGCTCCCCGGACAGGGCTTCCCATGAGCAGTTCTTC. Protein: CASSSPDRASHEQFF. The chain recombines TRBV7-2 with TRBJ2-1, with 8 bases fitting TRBD1. The CDR3 has 15 residues. After removal of 4 bases from V and 8 bases from J, the junction contained 10 bases not matched to a gene. Germline V CDR1 and CDR2: SGHTA, FQGNSA.

The chain is built from TRBV5-1 and TRBJ2-3; TRBD2 matches 9 bases. CDR1 and CDR2 from the germline V gene are SGHRS and YFSETQ. J lost 3 bases, V lost 2 bases, and 7 bases had no gene match. This CDR3 has 16 residues. The CDR3 nucleotides read TGCGCCAGCAGCTTCATAGCGGGAGAGATGACAGATACGCAGTATTTT. Protein: CASSFIAGEMTDTQYF.

V usage is TRBV9 and J usage is TRBJ2-5; 9 bases map to TRBD1. CDR1 is SGDLS, CDR2 YYNGEE, per germline. V trimming: 0 bases; J trimming: 5 bases; junction bases outside the gene matches: 5. This CDR3 region has 15 residues. CDR3 sequence: CASSVEGTGTETQYF. Written as DNA, the CDR3 is TGTGCCAGCAGCGTAGAGGGGACAGGGACGGAGACCCAGTACTTC.

The CDR3 region is CASSFGPRRRGTGELFF. The CDR3, as DNA: TGTGCCAGCAGCTTTGGCCCCCGTCGACGCGGCACCGGGGAGCTGTTTTTT. The chain combines TRBV11-3 with TRBJ2-2; D unclear. CDR1 and CDR2 (germline): SGHNT, YENEEA. This CDR3 region has 17 residues. Trimming pared 3 bases from V and 4 bases from J, leaving 18 bases between.

The DNA of the CDR3 is TGTGCCAGCAGGTCCTACAGGGGCAATCAGCCCCAGCATTTT. Translation gives CASRSYRGNQPQHF. J is TRBJ1-5 and V is TRBV28; tentatively, D is TRBD1 (6 bases). Germline V gene lookup returns CDR1 MDHEN and CDR2 SYDVKM. V was clipped by 6 bases and J by 2 bases, with 11 bases between them. The CDR3 spans 14 residues.

The V and J genes are TRBV19 and TRBJ1-1; D may be TRBD1 (6 bases). V gave up 1 base and J gave up 0 bases, with 9 bases separating them. CDR1 is LNHDA, CDR2 SQIVND, per germline (reference sequence). The CDR3 covers 15 residues. The CDR3 here is CASSIGGHLNTEAFF. The DNA for the CDR3 is TGTGCCAGTAGTATAGGGGGACACTTGAACACTGAAGCTTTCTTT.